Listed here are 11 T cell receptor beta chains from one sample, sequenced in a study of T-cell reconstitution after alpha-beta-depleted transplantation in children. Unique molecular identifiers were built into the TCRbeta library. TCRdb analysed the PCR reads with MiXCR anew, one entry per CDR3 protein. The sample lists 200,000 to 250,000 distinct CDR3 sequences; approximately 9.8% were seen once. The sample was PBMCs from the stem cell graft donor, taken from the stem cell graft. Every receptor here comes from a human donor who donated a stem cell graft to a child with SCID.

This clonotype was observed at least ten times. V and J are TRBV20-1 and TRBJ2-4; 9 positions match TRBD1. The germline CDR1 and CDR2 sequences are DFQATT and SNEGSKA (reference sequence). CDR3 length equals 14 residues. Unmatched junction bases numbered 18, after V lost 5 bases and J lost 16 bases. The CDR3 protein is CSAENRGRSPHGYF. CDR3 coding DNA: TGCAGTGCTGAGAACAGGGGGCGCTCCCCGCATGGATACTTC.

As concerns this clonotype: The junction shows a germline mismatch at one end, possibly a read error. CDR3 coding DNA: TGCTGTGCTGGCCTGGGGGGGGCGACGTCCTATGGCTACACCTTC. Translated: CCAGLGGATSYGYTF. This rearrangement joins TRBV20-1 to TRBJ1-2, with D possibly being TRBD1 (6 bases). The germline V gene has CDR1 DFQATT and CDR2 SNEGSKA (reference sequence). CDR3 length: 15 residues.

The V and J genes are TRBV7-8 and TRBJ1-1; tentative D call: TRBD1 (6 bases). CDR3 length: 13 residues. Germline V gene sequence: CDR1 SGHVS, CDR2 FQNEAQ. With 6 bases removed from V and 6 bases from J, the gap between germline ends came to 14 bases. The CDR3 loop reads CASSFSGGAEAFF. In nucleotides, the CDR3 is TGTGCCAGCAGTTTCTCTGGGGGCGCTGAAGCTTTCTTT.

In this sample, this clonotype turned up once. The rearrangement links TRBV5-6 to TRBJ1-2; D is possibly TRBD1 (5 bases). Germline values: CDR1 SGHDT, CDR2 YYEEEE. CDR3 size: 16 residues. V was shortened by 0 bases and J by 3 bases, with 15 bases between the two germline ends. The CDR3 reads CASSLAPRDSYYGYTF. The DNA of the CDR3 is TGTGCCAGCAGCTTGGCACCTCGGGACTCGTACTATGGCTACACCTTC.

This clonotype was picked up many times. At one of its ends the junction is not consistent with the germline gene, which may arise from a read error. The chain carries TRBV7-2 and TRBJ2-5; D ambiguous. CDR1 and CDR2 (germline): SGHTA, FQGNSA. This CDR3 comprises 12 residues. The CDR3 DNA reads as TGCGCCAGTTCCCCGACTGTAGAGACCCAGTACTTC. It codes for CASSPTVETQYF.

This clonotype was detected ten times or more. The genes are TRBV6-5 and TRBJ1-2; TRBD1 matches 7 bases. V shed 2 bases, J shed 7 bases, and the junction held 10 bases outside the gene matches. CDR3 length: 15 residues. Germline CDR1 reads MNHEY; CDR2 reads SVGAGI. Here the CDR3 reads CASSYTTGQAGGYTF. CDR3 DNA sequence: TGTGCCAGCAGTTACACCACAGGACAGGCTGGTGGCTACACCTTC.

In its sample, this clonotype was seen many times. The rearrangement joins TRBV20-1 to TRBJ1-3; D is perhaps TRBD1 (5 bases). V was trimmed by 5 bases and J by 8 bases, leaving 13 bases between them. CDR3 size: 12 residues. The germline CDR1 and CDR2 sequences are DFQATT and SNEGSKA (reference sequence). The CDR3 reads CSAPDLGDTIYF. As DNA, the CDR3 is TGCAGTGCTCCAGATTTGGGGGACACCATATATTTT.

Many counts were recorded for this clonotype. The CDR3, as DNA: TGTGCCAGCAGCAAACTACATCTAAACAGGGGGCAGGGTCAAGAGACCCAGTACTTC. Translation gives CASSKLHLNRGQGQETQYF. The chain employs TRBV7-6 and TRBJ2-5, with 9 bases identical to TRBD1. Losses at the gene ends were 5 bases for V and 2 bases for J; bases not matched to a gene: 18. The length of the CDR3 is 19 residues. The germline V gene encodes CDR1 SGHVS and CDR2 FNYEAQ.

This clonotype was observed many times. The rearrangement uses TRBV20-1 and TRBJ2-1, with a possible D match to TRBD2 (7 bases). The CDR3 contains 19 residues. The V and J ends lost 0 bases and 1 base respectively, with 22 bases between them. Germline V gene sequence: CDR1 DFQATT, CDR2 SNEGSKA (reference sequence). The CDR3 bases are TGCAGTGCTAGAGAAGGGGGACTACTAGGGCCCACTTCCTACAATGAGCAGTTCTTC. It translates to CSAREGGLLGPTSYNEQFF.

This clonotype has a count of ten or more. V usage is TRBV6-1 and J usage is TRBJ2-6, with a weak D call TRBD1 (6 bases). Deletions cut 6 bases from V and 4 bases from J, with 13 bases between. In germline, CDR1 is MNHNS, CDR2 SASEGT. This CDR3 contains 15 residues. The CDR3: CASRDTGSGANVLTF. For the CDR3, the DNA is TGTGCCAGCAGGGACACAGGGTCCGGGGCCAACGTCCTGACTTTC.

In this sample, this clonotype turned up many times. This chain connects TRBV7-2 to TRBJ1-2; the D is unclear. CDR1 is SGHTA, CDR2 FQGNSA, per germline. Trimming shortened V by 5 bases and J by 4 bases, and 11 bases separated the two germline ends. CDR3 size: 13 residues. The CDR3 DNA follows: TGTGCCAGCAGCACACCAGTATTCTATGGCTACACCTTC. This encodes CASSTPVFYGYTF.